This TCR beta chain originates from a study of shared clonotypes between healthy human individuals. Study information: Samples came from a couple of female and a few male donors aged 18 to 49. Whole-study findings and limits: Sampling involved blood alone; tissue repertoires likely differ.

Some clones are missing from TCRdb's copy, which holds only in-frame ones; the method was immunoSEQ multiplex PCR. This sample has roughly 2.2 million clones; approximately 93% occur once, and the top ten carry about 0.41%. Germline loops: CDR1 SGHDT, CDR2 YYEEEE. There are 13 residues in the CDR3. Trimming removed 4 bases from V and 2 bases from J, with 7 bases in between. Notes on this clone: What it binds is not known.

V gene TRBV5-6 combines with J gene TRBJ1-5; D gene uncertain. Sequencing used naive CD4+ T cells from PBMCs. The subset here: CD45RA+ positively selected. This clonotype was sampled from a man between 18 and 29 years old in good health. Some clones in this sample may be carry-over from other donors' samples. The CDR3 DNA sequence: TGTGCCAGCAGCCGAGTGGGCAATCAGCCCCAGCATTTT. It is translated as CASSRVGNQPQHF.